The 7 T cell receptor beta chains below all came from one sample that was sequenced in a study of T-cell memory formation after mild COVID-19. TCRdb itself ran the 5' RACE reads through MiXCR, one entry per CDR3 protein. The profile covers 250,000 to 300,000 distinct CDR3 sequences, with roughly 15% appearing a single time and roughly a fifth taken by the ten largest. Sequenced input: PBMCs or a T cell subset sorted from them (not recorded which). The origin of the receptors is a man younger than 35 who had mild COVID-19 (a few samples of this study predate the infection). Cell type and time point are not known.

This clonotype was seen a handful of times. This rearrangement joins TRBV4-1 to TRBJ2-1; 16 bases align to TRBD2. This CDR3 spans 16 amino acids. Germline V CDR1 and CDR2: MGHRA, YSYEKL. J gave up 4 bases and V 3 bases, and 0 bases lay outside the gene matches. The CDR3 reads CASSQGLAGGYNEQFF. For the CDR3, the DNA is TGCGCCAGCAGCCAGGGACTAGCGGGGGGGTACAATGAGCAGTTCTTC.

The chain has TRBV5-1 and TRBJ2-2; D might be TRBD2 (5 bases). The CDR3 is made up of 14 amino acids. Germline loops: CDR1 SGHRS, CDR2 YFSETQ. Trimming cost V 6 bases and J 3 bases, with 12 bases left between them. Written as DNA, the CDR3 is TGCGCCAGCAAGCGGCAGACGGACACCGGGGAGCTGTTTTTT. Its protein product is CASKRQTDTGELFF. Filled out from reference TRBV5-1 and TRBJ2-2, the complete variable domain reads KAGVTQTPRYLIKTRGQQVTLSCSPISGHRSVSWYQQTPGQGLQFLFEYFSETQRNKGNFPGRFSGRQFSNSRSEMNVSTLELGDSALYLCASKRQTDTGELFFGEGSRLTVL.

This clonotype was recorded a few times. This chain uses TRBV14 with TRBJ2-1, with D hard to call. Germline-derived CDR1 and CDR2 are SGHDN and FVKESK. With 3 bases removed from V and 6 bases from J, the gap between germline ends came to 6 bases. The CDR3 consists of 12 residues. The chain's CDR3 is CASSQHSNEQFF. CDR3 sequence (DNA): TGTGCCAGCAGCCAGCACTCCAATGAGCAGTTCTTC.

CDR3 coding DNA: TGTGCCAGCAGCGATAGCGGGGGGCCTAGCACAGATACGCAGTATTTT. Amino acid sequence: CASSDSGGPSTDTQYF. The rearrangement uses TRBV7-2 and TRBJ2-3; the match to TRBD2 covers 10 bases. The CDR3 runs to 16 residues. V trimming: 5 bases; J trimming: 0 bases; junction bases outside the gene matches: 5. CDR1 SGHTA and CDR2 FQGNSA come from the germline V gene.

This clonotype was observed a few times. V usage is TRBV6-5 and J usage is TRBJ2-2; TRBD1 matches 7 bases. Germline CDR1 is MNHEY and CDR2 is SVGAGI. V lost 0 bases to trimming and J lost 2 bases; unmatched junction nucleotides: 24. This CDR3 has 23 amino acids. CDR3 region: CASSYSLVSLVRGRLLNTGELFF. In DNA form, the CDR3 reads TGTGCCAGCAGTTACTCGTTAGTTAGCCTTGTGAGGGGGCGGCTACTTAACACCGGGGAGCTGTTTTTT.

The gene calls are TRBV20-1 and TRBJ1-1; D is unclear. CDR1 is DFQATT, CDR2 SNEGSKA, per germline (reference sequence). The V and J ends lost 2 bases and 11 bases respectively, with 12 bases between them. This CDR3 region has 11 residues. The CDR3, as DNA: TGCAGTGCTAGACACCGGTTGGGGGCTTTCTTT. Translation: CSARHRLGAFF.

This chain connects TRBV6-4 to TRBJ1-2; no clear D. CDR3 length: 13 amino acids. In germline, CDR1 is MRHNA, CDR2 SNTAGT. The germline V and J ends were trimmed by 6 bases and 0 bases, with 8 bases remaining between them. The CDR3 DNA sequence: TGTGCCAGCAGAGACCCCACTAACTATGGCTACACCTTC. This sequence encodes CASRDPTNYGYTF.